This T cell receptor (beta chain) was recorded in a study of human T cells and chemical hapten exposure. Time point reported: patch test 3, about 24 weeks after DPC sensitization. The treatment is: therapeutic diphenylcyclopropenone sensitization with weekly scalp DPC. TCRdb used MiXCR to reprocess the RACE reads, holding one entry per CDR3 protein. Of about 84,000 distinct CDR3 sequences in the sample, less than 14% were seen once. The CDR3 is 15 residues long. Trimming cost V 8 bases and J 7 bases; bases outside gene matches: 13. Germline-derived CDR1 and CDR2 are MNHEY and SVGAGI. This clonotype was seen a few times.

This clonotype originated in a woman between 45 and 60 years old with alopecia areata. Some clones in this sample may be carry-over from other donors' samples. The material was whole blood, obtained in connection with sensitization to the hapten diphenylcyclopropenone (DPC). This rearrangement joins TRBV6-5 to TRBJ2-1; 8 nucleotides line up with TRBD1. In DNA, the CDR3 is TGTGCCAGCTCAACAGGGGGTAGGATTGGGAATGAGCAGTTCTTC. Amino acid sequence: CASSTGGRIGNEQFF.